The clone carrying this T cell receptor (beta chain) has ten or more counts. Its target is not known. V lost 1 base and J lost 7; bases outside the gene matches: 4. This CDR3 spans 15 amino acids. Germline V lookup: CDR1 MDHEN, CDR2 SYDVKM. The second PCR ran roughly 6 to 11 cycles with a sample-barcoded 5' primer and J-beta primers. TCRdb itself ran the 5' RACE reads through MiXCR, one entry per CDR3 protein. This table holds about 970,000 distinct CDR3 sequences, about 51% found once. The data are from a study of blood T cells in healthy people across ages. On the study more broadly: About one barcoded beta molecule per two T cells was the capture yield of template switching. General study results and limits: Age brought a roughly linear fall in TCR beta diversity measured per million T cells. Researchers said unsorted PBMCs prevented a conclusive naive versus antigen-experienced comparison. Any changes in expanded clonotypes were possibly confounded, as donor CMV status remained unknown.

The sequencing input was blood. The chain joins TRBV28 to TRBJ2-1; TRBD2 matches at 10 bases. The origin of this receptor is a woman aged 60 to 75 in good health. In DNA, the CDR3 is TGTGCCAGCAGTTTATCCGGGACTAGCGCTAATGAGCAGTTCTTC. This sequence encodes CASSLSGTSANEQFF.